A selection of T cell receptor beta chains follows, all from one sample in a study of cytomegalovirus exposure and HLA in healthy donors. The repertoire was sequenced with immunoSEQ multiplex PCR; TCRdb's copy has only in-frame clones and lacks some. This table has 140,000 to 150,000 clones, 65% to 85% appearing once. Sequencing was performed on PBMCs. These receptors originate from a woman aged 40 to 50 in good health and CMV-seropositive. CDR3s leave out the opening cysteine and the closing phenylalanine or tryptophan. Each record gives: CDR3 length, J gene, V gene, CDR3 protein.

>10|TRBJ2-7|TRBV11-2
ASRPTVDEQY
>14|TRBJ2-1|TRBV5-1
ASSENTGGAYNEQF
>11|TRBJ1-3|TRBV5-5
ASSLDLGNTIY
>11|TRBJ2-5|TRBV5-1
ASSSGIQETQY
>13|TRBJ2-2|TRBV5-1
ASSRLGQGNGELF
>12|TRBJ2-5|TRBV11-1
ASSPGLAKETQY
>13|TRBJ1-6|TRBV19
ASTRESILSSPLH
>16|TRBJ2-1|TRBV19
ASRFGSLLTSGGNEQF
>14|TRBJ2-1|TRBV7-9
ASSPAWDYGANEQF
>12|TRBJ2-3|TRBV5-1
ASSLGGGTDTQY
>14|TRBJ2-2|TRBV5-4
ASSSPGAENTGELF
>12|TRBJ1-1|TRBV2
ASCPRTGNTEAF
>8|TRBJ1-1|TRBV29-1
SAQQSRAF
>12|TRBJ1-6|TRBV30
AWSVDSLNSPLH
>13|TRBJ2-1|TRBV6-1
ASSEEWGRYNEQF
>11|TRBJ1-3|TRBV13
ASKIRGGNTIY
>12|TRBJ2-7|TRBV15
ATSREQGSHEQY
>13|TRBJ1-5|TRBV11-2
ASSLSALRNQPQH
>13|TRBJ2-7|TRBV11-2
ASSRRQGLSYEQY
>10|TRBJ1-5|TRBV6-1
ASGEARQPQH
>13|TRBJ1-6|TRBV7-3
ASSLMAGDNSPLH
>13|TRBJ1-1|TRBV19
ASSGGSLMNTEAF
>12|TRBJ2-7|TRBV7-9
ASSPRLARDEQY